This T cell receptor (beta chain) emerged from a study of blood T cell repertoires in COVID-19. Some clones are missing from TCRdb's copy, which holds only in-frame ones; the method was immunoSEQ multiplex PCR. Of 65,000 or so clones in the sample, roughly 87% were seen once. CDR3 size: 15 residues. V was pared by 4 bases and J by 2 bases, with 6 bases of the junction left unmatched. The germline V gene has CDR1 SGHRS and CDR2 YFSETQ. This receptor was identified in a human donor with acute or convalescent COVID-19. The donor label of this sample is uncertain. The V call is TRBV5-1, the J call TRBJ1-2; 9 nucleotides match TRBD1. Sequences were obtained from peripheral blood. CDR3: CASSGGQGPNYGYTF. For the CDR3, the DNA is TGCGCCAGCAGCGGCGGACAGGGGCCGAACTATGGCTACACCTTC.